The 16 T cell receptor beta chains below come from one sample, sequenced in a study of T cells in Graves' hyperthyroidism and ophthalmopathy. The CDR3 regions of TCR beta were amplified from RNA transcripts. The TCR CDR3 first-round RT-PCR relied on the HTBI primer set. Each CDR3 protein is one row after TCRdb ran MiXCR on the multiplex PCR reads. This sample has some 620,000 distinct CDR3 sequences; under 20% occur once, and the top ten carry 3.8%. Sequencing was carried out using blood. The source of these receptors is a woman younger than 45 with Graves' hyperthyroidism.

This chain links TRBV2 with TRBJ1-5; D possibly corresponds to TRBD1 (5 bases). The V gene lost 11 bases and the J gene lost 5 bases, with 19 bases spanning the gap. Per the germline V gene, CDR1 is SNHLY and CDR2 is FYNNEI. The CDR3 covers 14 residues. CDR3 amino acids: CAATNGRAHQPQHF. The CDR3 bases are TGTGCCGCCACGAACGGCAGGGCCCATCAGCCCCAGCATTTT.

The CDR3 loop reads CSATGGRTSEQYF. The CDR3 DNA follows: TGCAGTGCTACTGGCGGGAGGACGAGTGAGCAGTACTTC. The chain is built from TRBV20-1 and TRBJ2-7, with TRBD2 identical over 8 bases. In germline, CDR1 is DFQATT, CDR2 SNEGSKA (reference sequence). The CDR3 totals 13 residues. Germline trimming cut 4 bases from V and 7 bases from J; bases unmatched to any gene: 9.

This clonotype showed up many times. The chain recombines TRBV30 with TRBJ1-1; D gene ambiguous. This CDR3 is built from 13 residues. Deletions cut 4 bases from V and 4 bases from J, with 13 bases between. The germline CDR1 and CDR2 sequences are GTSNPN and SVGIG (reference sequence). CDR3 DNA sequence: TGTGCCTGGATCGTGGACGTGGGCACTGAAGCTTTCTTT. It translates to CAWIVDVGTEAFF.

There are a few counts of this clonotype. This rearrangement joins TRBV10-3 to TRBJ2-5; tentative D call: TRBD1 (6 bases). The CDR3 sequence is 13 residues long. V lost 6 bases and J lost 2, with 10 bases in between. Germline V gives CDR1 ENHRY, CDR2 SYGVKD. The CDR3 spells CAIRSQGQETQYF. In nucleotides, the CDR3 is TGTGCCATCAGGTCGCAGGGGCAAGAGACCCAGTACTTC.

The chain recombines TRBV4-3 with TRBJ2-1; 10 bases match TRBD1. The V and J ends lost 3 bases and 3 bases, in that order; junction bases with no gene match: 2. This CDR3 spans 15 amino acids. Germline lookup yields CDR1 LGHNA and CDR2 YSLEER. The CDR3 DNA follows: TGCGCCAGCAGCCAGGGACAGGGGAACTACAATGAGCAGTTCTTC. Its protein product is CASSQGQGNYNEQFF.

In this sample, this clonotype turned up many times. V usage is TRBV7-2 and J usage is TRBJ2-3, with 8 bases lining up with TRBD2. The CDR3 consists of 15 residues. The V segment lost 6 bases and the J segment 6 bases; nucleotides outside the gene matches: 11. Germline CDR1 and CDR2: SGHTA and FQGNSA. CDR3 bases: TGTGCCAGCAGTTACCAGCGGGGGAAAGCTGATACGCAGTATTTT. This gives the protein CASSYQRGKADTQYF.

The genes are TRBV5-1 and TRBJ2-5; possibly TRBD2 for D (6 bases). This CDR3 spans 15 amino acids. The V and J ends lost 2 bases and 4 bases respectively, with 15 bases between them. CDR1 SGHRS and CDR2 YFSETQ come from the germline V gene. CDR3 nucleotides: TGCGCCAGCAGCTTAAGGGGAGGTGGAGGAGAGACCCAGTACTTC. It yields the protein CASSLRGGGGETQYF.

Comment on this clonotype: The junction and the germline gene differ at one end; a read error may be behind it. This chain joins TRBV3-1 and TRBJ2-7, with TRBD2 matching 11 bases. The germline V gene has CDR1 LGHDT and CDR2 YNNKEL (reference sequence). The CDR3 loop spans 16 amino acids. The CDR3 is CASSPPLAGASYEQHF. The CDR3 nucleotides read TGTGCCAGCAGCCCACCACTAGCGGGGGCCTCCTACGAGCAGCACTTC.

This clonotype occurred a few times. The rearrangement joins TRBV5-1 to TRBJ2-5; D is perhaps TRBD2 (5 bases). This CDR3 has 14 residues. The germline V and J ends were trimmed by 4 bases and 1 base, with 11 bases remaining between them. CDR1 and CDR2 (germline): SGHRS, YFSETQ. CDR3 protein: CASSRGLIQETQYF. Here the CDR3 DNA reads TGCGCCAGCAGCAGAGGACTGATCCAAGAGACCCAGTACTTC. The entire variable domain, with the rest obtained from reference TRBV5-1 and TRBJ2-5, is as follows: KAGVTQTPRYLIKTRGQQVTLSCSPISGHRSVSWYQQTPGQGLQFLFEYFSETQRNKGNFPGRFSGRQFSNSRSEMNVSTLELGDSALYLCASSRGLIQETQYFGPGTRLLVL.

In this sample, this clonotype turned up many times. The DNA of the CDR3 is TGTGCCAGCTACGGCGGGTTGAAAGAGACCCAGTACTTC. Residues: CASYGGLKETQYF. The chain is built from TRBV18 and TRBJ2-5, with D possibly matching TRBD2 (5 bases). V was clipped by 7 bases and J by 3 bases, with 12 bases between them. This CDR3 comprises 13 residues. The germline V gene has CDR1 KGHSH and CDR2 LQKENI.

The J gene is TRBJ1-1, the V gene TRBV30; no clear D gene. The V end lost 4 bases, the J end lost 2 bases, and 8 bases lay between the germline ends. The CDR3 has 12 amino acids. Germline V gives CDR1 GTSNPN, CDR2 SVGIG (reference sequence). CDR3 nucleotides: TGTGCCTGGATGAGGGTAAACACTGAAGCTTTCTTT. Translation gives CAWMRVNTEAFF. The full variable domain, with the rest looked up from reference TRBV30 and TRBJ1-1, is SQTIHQWPATLVQPVGSPLSLECTVEGTSNPNLYWYRQAAGRGLQLLFYSVGIGQISSEVPQNLSASRPQDRQFILSSKKLLLSDSGFYLCAWMRVNTEAFFGQGTRLTVV.

The chain recombines TRBV14 with TRBJ1-2; D is unresolved. Trimming took off 0 bases at V and 4 bases at J, with 12 bases between the two ends. Germline CDR1 is SGHDN and CDR2 is FVKESK. This CDR3 spans 15 amino acids. This CDR3 is CASSQETDPIYGYTF. CDR3 nucleotide sequence: TGTGCCAGCAGCCAAGAAACGGATCCCATCTATGGCTACACCTTC.

This clonotype has ten or more counts. The chain joins TRBV6-2 or TRBV6-3 to TRBJ2-1; D unresolved. Trimming shortened V by 5 bases and J by 3 bases, and 17 bases separated the two germline ends. CDR1 and CDR2 from the germline V gene are MNHEY and SVGEGT. The CDR3 spans 16 residues. CDR3 loop: CASSTPQALFYNEQFF. CDR3 nucleotides: TGTGCCAGCAGTACCCCTCAGGCCTTATTCTACAATGAGCAGTTCTTC.

This clonotype was found a few times. The chain links TRBV28 to TRBJ2-3; either TRBD1 or TRBD2 may supply D (5 bases each). The CDR3 consists of 14 residues. V lost 5 bases and J lost 3, with 12 bases in between. The germline gives CDR1 MDHEN, CDR2 SYDVKM. In DNA form, the CDR3 reads TGTGCCAGCAGTCCGTCGGGGCCTACAGATACGCAGTATTTT. Protein: CASSPSGPTDTQYF.

This clonotype has ten or more counts. The chain is built from TRBV7-9 and TRBJ2-7; tentatively, D is TRBD1 (5 bases). CDR3 length equals 13 residues. V gave up 5 bases and J gave up 2 bases, with 10 bases separating them. Germline loops: CDR1 SEHNR, CDR2 FQNEAQ (reference sequence). CDR3 in amino acids: CASSPEQAYEQYF. As DNA, the CDR3 is TGTGCCAGCAGCCCCGAACAGGCCTACGAGCAGTACTTC.

V gene TRBV27 combines with J gene TRBJ2-7; 9 bases are shared with TRBD1. The germline gives CDR1 MNHEY, CDR2 SMNVEV (reference sequence). V trimming: 8 bases; J trimming: 7 bases; junction bases outside the gene matches: 21. The CDR3 is 17 residues long. CDR3 nucleotide sequence: TGTGCCAGCGCCTCAGTGGCTTCCGGGACAGGGATCTGGGAGCAGTACTTC. Translating it yields CASASVASGTGIWEQYF.